This TCR beta chain emerged from a study of T cells in Graves' hyperthyroidism and ophthalmopathy. V was cut by 7 bases and J by 6 bases, with 12 bases left in between. Germline CDR1 reads LNHDA; CDR2 reads SQIVND (reference sequence). The CDR3 totals 13 residues. General study results and limits: Among clonotypes expanded in thyroid above 0.001, most were also found in blood.

The investigators amplified TCR beta CDR3 regions from RNA transcripts. HTBI primers were used for first-round RT-PCR of the TCR CDR3. Each CDR3 protein is one row after TCRdb ran MiXCR on the multiplex PCR reads. The sample shows 460,000 or so distinct CDR3 sequences, around an eighth of them seen only once. Graves' hyperthyroidism without ophthalmopathy progression within 18 months was termed stable. This clonotype has just a few counts. Its antigen remains unidentified. V usage is TRBV19 and J usage is TRBJ1-4; D remains ambiguous. The sample consisted of blood. The receptor was isolated from a woman younger than 35 with Graves' hyperthyroidism. The CDR3 loop is CASIGMSHEKLFF. For the CDR3, the DNA is TGTGCCAGTATAGGCATGAGCCATGAAAAACTGTTTTTT.